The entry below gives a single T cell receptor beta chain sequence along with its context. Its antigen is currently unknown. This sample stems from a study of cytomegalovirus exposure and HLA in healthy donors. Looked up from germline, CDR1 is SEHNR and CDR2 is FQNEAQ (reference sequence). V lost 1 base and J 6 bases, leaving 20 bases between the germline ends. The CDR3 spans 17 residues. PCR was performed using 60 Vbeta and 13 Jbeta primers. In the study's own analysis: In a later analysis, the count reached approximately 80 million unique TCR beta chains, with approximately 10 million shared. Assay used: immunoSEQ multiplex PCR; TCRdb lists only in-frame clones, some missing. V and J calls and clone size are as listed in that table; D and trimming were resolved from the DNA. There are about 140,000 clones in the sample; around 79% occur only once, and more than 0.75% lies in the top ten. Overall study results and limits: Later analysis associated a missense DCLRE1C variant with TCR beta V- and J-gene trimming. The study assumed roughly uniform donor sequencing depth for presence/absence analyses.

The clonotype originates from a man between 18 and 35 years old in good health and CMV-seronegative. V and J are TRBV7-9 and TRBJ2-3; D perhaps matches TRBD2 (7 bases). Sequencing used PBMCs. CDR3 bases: TGTGCCAGCAGCTTAGGGCGGGGGCGACGTAGGGGGGATACGCAGTATTTT. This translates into CASSLGRGRRRGDTQYF.